These 4 T cell receptor beta chains share one sample of origin, sequenced in a study of blood T cell repertoires in COVID-19. The method was immunoSEQ multiplex PCR; TCRdb's version includes in-frame clones alone and lacks a portion of them. This table has approximately 83,000 clones, around four fifths appearing once. Sequencing used peripheral blood. The receptors were gathered from a man aged 45-60 years with acute or convalescent COVID-19.

The sample holds one count of this clone. The chain employs TRBV6-2 or TRBV6-3 and TRBJ2-2, with 11 positions matching TRBD2. The germline CDR1 and CDR2 sequences are MNHEY and SVGEGT. The CDR3 length is 16 residues. Trimming cost V 5 bases and J 4 bases; bases outside gene matches: 6. CDR3 nucleotides: TGTGCCAGCAGTCTGCCGGGACTAGCGGCCACCGGGGAGCTGTTTTTT. Its translation is CASSLPGLAATGELFF.

This chain joins TRBV4-3 and TRBJ1-5; the D gene is possibly TRBD1 (6 bases). Germline values: CDR1 LGHNA, CDR2 YSLEER. V was pared by 0 bases and J by 4 bases, with 13 bases between. The CDR3 is 16 residues long. CDR3 protein: CASSQDRGGANQPQHF. The CDR3 DNA reads TGCGCCAGCAGCCAAGATCGCGGGGGGGCTAATCAGCCCCAGCATTTT.

The genes are TRBV21-1 and TRBJ1-2; the listed D gene, TRBD1, was not tested against the DNA. TRBV21-1 is termed a pseudogene. This CDR3 comprises 15 residues. Written as DNA, the CDR3 is TGTGCCAGCAGCTCACAGGGGGCAATGAGAGGTGGCTACACCTTC. Translating it yields CASSSQGAMRGGYTF.

Regarding this clone: The sample has other DNA sequences that encode this CDR3 too. The chain couples TRBV18 to TRBJ2-7; 11 nucleotides agree with TRBD1. This CDR3 region has 14 residues. The V gene's germline CDR1 is KGHSH and CDR2 LQKENI. J was trimmed by 3 bases and V by 3 bases; bases with no gene match: 1. The CDR3 DNA sequence: TGTGCCAGCTCACCCGGGACAGGGGGCTACGAGCAGTACTTC. It translates to CASSPGTGGYEQYF.